The subject of this entry is one T cell receptor (beta chain). The antigen is not known. PCR used 60 Vbeta primers and 13 Jbeta primers. The method was immunoSEQ multiplex PCR; TCRdb's version includes in-frame clones alone and lacks a portion of them. The sample includes 120,000 or so clones, less than 80% seen only once; the top ten take 3% to 3.5%. The V and J ends lost 0 bases and 7 bases respectively, with 9 bases between them. CDR1 and CDR2 from the germline V gene are LNHDA and SQIVND (reference sequence). The CDR3 length is 13 residues. The entry originates in a study of cytomegalovirus exposure and HLA in healthy donors. Whole-study results and caveats: In a later analysis, across HLA loci, associated TCR counts were highest for DRB1, lowest for HLA-C. The investigators catalogued some 150 TCR beta chains as cytomegalovirus-associated. It was reported in a later analysis that an Asian-associated ancestry cluster showed fewer N-insertions than the roughly 620-donor mean.

The sample comprised PBMCs. The rearrangement uses TRBV19 and TRBJ1-1, with D possibly matching TRBD1 (6 bases). The sequence was collected from a woman aged 50 to 60 in good health and CMV-seronegative. CDR3 protein: CASSIDRGNEAFF. CDR3 nucleotides: TGTGCCAGTAGTATAGACAGGGGCAATGAAGCTTTCTTT.